The clone carrying this TCR beta chain has ten or more counts. Its target is not known. The CDR3 has 14 residues. Germline V gives CDR1 LNHNV, CDR2 YYDKDF (reference sequence). Trimming pared 5 bases from V and 1 base from J, leaving 8 bases between. Each CDR3 protein gets one entry after TCRdb re-called the 5' RACE reads with MiXCR. The sample carries hundreds of thousands of distinct CDR3 sequences, around 6% recorded once. The data originate from a study of identical twins. Study outcomes and limitations: Modelling underestimated the level of out-of-frame TCR alpha sharing observed in monozygotic twins. Invariant T cells like MAIT and iNKT could partly confound the zero-insertion analyses.

The J gene is TRBJ2-2, the V gene TRBV15, with a possible D match to TRBD2 (5 bases). The specimen was naive T cells sorted from blood. The TCR was taken from a young man in good health. The CDR3 here is CATSPDLNTGELFF. DNA for the CDR3: TGTGCCACCAGCCCGGACTTGAACACCGGGGAGCTGTTTTTT.